This TCR beta chain was captured by sequencing in a study of blood T cells in healthy people across ages. General study results and limits: The unknown donor CMV status may have confounded expanded clonotype changes.

It was with a sample-barcoded 5' primer and a J-beta primer mix that a second PCR of roughly 6 to 12 cycles was run. TCRdb reanalysed the 5' RACE reads using MiXCR and keeps one entry per CDR3 protein. The sample has more than 550,000 distinct CDR3 sequences, about a fifth seen once. Germline CDR1 ENHRY, CDR2 SYGVKD. Trimming shortened V by 10 bases and J by 1 base, and 18 bases separated the two germline ends. CDR3 size: 15 residues. This clonotype was seen more than once but under ten times. Antigen unknown. The chain joins TRBV10-3 to TRBJ2-3, with D unclear. This TCR was sampled from a man between 70 and 80 years old in good health. The sequenced sample consisted of blood. The CDR3 region is CATRLELIGTDTQYF. CDR3 DNA sequence: TGTGCCACCAGATTGGAGCTGATTGGCACAGATACGCAGTATTTT.